This T cell receptor beta chain is drawn from a study of STAT5B mutations in CD4+ large granular lymphocyte leukemia. This clone has only one observation. Libraries were prepared by immunoSEQ multiplex PCR; TCRdb keeps only in-frame clonotypes and omits some of them. The sample gives some 34,000 clones, roughly 76% of which show up once; about 2.5% is in the top ten. Between the trimmed V and J ends, which lost 7 bases and 2 bases, there was a span of 15 bases. The germline gives CDR1 GTSNPN, CDR2 SVGIG (reference sequence). The CDR3 runs to 13 residues. The origin of this receptor is a human donor in good health. Sequenced input: CD4+ T cells from blood buffy coats. The chain couples TRBV30 to TRBJ2-7; D is uncertain. CDR3 residues: CASTWTHAYEQYF. As DNA, the CDR3 is TGTGCCTCTACGTGGACCCACGCCTACGAGCAGTACTTC.